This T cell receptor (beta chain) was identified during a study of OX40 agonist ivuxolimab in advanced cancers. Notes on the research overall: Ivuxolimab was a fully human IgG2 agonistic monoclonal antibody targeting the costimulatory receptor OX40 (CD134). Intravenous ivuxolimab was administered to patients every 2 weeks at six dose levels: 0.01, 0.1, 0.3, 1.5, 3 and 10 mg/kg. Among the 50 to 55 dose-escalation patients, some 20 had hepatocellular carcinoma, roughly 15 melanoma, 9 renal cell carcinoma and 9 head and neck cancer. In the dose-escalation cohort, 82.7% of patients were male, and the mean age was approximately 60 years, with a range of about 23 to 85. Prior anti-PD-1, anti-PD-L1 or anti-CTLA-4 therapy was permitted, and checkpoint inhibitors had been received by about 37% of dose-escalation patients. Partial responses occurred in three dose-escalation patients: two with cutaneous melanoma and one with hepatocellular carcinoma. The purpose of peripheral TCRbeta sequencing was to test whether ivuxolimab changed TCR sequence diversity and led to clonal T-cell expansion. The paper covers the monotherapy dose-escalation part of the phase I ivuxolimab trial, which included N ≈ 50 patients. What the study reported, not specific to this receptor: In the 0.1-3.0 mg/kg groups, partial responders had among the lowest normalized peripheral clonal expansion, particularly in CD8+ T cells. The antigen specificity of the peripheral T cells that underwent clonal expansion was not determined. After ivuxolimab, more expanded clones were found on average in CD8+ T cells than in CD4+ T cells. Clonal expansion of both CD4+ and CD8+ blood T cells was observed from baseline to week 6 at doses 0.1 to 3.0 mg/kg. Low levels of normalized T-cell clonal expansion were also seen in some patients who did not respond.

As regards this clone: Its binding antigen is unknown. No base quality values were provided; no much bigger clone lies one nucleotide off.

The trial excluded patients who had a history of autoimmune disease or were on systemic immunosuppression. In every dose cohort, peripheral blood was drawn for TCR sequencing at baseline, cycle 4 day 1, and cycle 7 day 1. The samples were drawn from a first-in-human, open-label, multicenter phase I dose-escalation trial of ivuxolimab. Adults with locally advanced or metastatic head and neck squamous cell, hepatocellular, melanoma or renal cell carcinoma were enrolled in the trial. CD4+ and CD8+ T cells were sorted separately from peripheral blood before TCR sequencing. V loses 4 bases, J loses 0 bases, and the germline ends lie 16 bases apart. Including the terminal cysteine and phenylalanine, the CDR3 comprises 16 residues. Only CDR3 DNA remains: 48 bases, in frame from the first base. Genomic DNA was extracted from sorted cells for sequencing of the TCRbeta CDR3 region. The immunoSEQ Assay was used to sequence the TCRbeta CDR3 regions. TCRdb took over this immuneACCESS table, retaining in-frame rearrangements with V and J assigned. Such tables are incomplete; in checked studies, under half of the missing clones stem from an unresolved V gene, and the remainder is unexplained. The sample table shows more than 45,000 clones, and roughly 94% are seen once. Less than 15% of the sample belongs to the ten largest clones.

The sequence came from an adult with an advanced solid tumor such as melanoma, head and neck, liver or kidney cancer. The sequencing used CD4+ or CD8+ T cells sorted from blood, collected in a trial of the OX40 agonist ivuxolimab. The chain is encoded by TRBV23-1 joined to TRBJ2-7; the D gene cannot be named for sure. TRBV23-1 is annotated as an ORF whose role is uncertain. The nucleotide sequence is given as TGCGCCAGCAGTCTCGTAGCTCCAGGTTCCTCCTACGAGCAGTACTTC. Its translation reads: CASSLVAPGSSYEQYF.